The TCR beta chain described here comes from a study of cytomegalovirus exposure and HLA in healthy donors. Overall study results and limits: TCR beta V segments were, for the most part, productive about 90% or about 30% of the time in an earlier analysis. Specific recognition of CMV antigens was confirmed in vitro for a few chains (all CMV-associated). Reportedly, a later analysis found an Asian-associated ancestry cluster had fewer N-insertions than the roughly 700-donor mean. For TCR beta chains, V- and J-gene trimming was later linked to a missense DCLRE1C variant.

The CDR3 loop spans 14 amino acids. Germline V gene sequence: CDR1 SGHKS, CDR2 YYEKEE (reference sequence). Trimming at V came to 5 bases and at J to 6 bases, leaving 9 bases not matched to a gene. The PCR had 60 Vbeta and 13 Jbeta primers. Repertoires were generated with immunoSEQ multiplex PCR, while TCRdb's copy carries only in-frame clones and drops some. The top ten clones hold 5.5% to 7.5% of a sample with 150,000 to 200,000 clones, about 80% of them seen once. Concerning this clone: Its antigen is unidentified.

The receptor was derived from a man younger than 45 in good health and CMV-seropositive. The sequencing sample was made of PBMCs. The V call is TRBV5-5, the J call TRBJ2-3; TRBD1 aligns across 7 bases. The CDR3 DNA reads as TGTGCCAGCAGGTCTGGGACAGAGAGGGATACGCAGTATTTT. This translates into CASRSGTERDTQYF.